This T cell receptor beta chain was documented in a study of glioma-infiltrating T cells. Using RNA template, CDR3s of TCR alpha and beta were amplified with iRepertoire arm-PCR. For one-step reverse transcription and amplification, 100-400 ng of tissue mRNA or PBMC total RNA was used. MiXCR, run by TCRdb on the multiplex PCR reads, gives a single entry per CDR3 protein. The data contain fewer than 200,000 distinct CDR3 sequences, 43% of them seen just once; the ten biggest clones take up roughly 5.4%. This clonotype is a singleton in its sample. Source material: glioma tissue, nonneoplastic brain tissue, or PBMCs (not recorded which). The TCR was taken from a human donor with low-grade glioma or glioblastoma, undergoing nonglioma brain surgery, or in good health (not recorded which).

The CDR3 sequence is CASSPETGGSLMSGFF. For the CDR3, the DNA is TGTGCCAGCTCACCCGAAACAGGGGGGAGTTTGATGAGTGGTTTCTTT. V gene TRBV18 combines with J gene TRBJ1-1; 8 nucleotides agree with TRBD1. The V gene's germline CDR1 is KGHSH and CDR2 LQKENI. Losses at the gene ends were 3 bases for V and 13 bases for J; bases not matched to a gene: 19. CDR3 length: 16 amino acids.